This paragraph covers one T cell receptor (beta chain) sequence. What this receptor recognizes is not known. Base-call qualities are not available, and no considerably larger clone is one nucleotide away. A single peripheral blood draw of approximately 100 mL on average was collected from each donor into heparinised tubes. Using a panel that included CD45RO, CCR7, CD25, CD127, CD95 and CD27, naive, central memory, regulatory and stem cell-like memory CD4+ T cells were sorted on a BD FACSAria II. All sorted populations exceeded 95% purity. Right away, PBMCs were isolated by Lymphoprep density gradient centrifugation and were stained directly, with no culture step. So that batch effects would be minimized, each experiment stained and sorted samples in pairs, pairing one healthy donor with one patient. These data are taken from a study of beta chain features in type 1 diabetes (dated 2018 in TCRdb). Study-level background: Mean age, gender distribution, total cell number and subset yield did not differ between patients and healthy donors. In the study, recently diagnosed type 1 diabetes patients and matched healthy donors were compared on the TCRB repertoires of their sorted circulating CD4+ T cell subsets. Across all samples, almost 110 million sorted cells were examined, and cell number per subset correlated strongly with RNA yield. Regulatory and stem cell-like memory subsets were obtained from only 8 patients and about eight healthy donors, while naive and central memory subsets were obtained from all 30 or so donors. What the study reported, not specific to this receptor: A moderate but significant shortening of TCRB CDR3 length was observed in type 1 diabetes patients in all four CD4+ subsets. Because cDNA rather than genomic DNA was sequenced, highly expressing activated cells could have been over-represented, although no difference in activation and CD3 levels was found between groups. Naive, central memory and regulatory TCRB repertoires appeared to be more alike among patients than among healthy donors. Shorter templates might have been favored by PCR, but patient and control samples were amplified and corrected together, so both groups would have been affected equally by any skew. Only small numbers of individuals were included in the HLA sub-analyses, which left unresolved whether HLA type had any influence on TCRB rearrangement. At VDJ recombination sites, patients with type 1 diabetes made fewer insertions and deleted more nucleotides, a pattern implying thymic rearrangement abnormalities.

All of the isolated RNA was reverse transcribed with the High Capacity cDNA Reverse Transcription Kit, so expressed TCRB transcripts were sequenced. Deep immunoSEQ sequencing was performed on naive, central memory and regulatory T cell samples, with an average of about 3.6 million total reads per sample. Sorted cells were lysed in RLT buffer, and RNA was extracted using DNase-treated RNeasy Micro or Mini kits according to cell number. To prevent cross-contamination, each cell subset was processed individually, whereas patient and healthy donor samples were processed jointly. Using the immunoSEQ multiplex PCR, TCRB sequences were amplified from cDNA into 87-bp fragments spanning the CDR3 region. Sequencing of the amplicons was performed on the Illumina HiSeq platform. From the authors' description of their analysis: PCR bias was corrected computationally using synthetic template baselines, and reads within Hamming distance 2 were collapsed, with unmergeable singletons discarded. Reads were aligned against IMGT to assign V, D and J genes, CDR3 length and insertions or deletions at six rearrangement sites. Within each subset, clonotype counts were normalized to sorted cell number, after which true diversity and Gini coefficients were computed with the tcR R package. The overlap coefficient, calculated on TCRB nucleotide sequences, was used to measure repertoire sharing. TCRdb holds this immuneACCESS table with in-frame rearrangements only. Some clones are missing; in checked studies, unresolved V genes explain under half, and the rest has no known cause. V, J and clone size are those of that table, while D and trimming were read from the DNA. The sample table shows more than 300,000 clones, and roughly 8% are seen once. Together, the top ten hold more than 0.4% of the sample.

Taken from the germline V gene, the CDR1 and CDR2 loops are SQVTM and ANQGSEA. V is cut by 5 bases and J by 8 bases, and the space between the germline ends is 12 bases. The CDR3 spans 11 residues, from the cysteine through the phenylalanine. Kept here is only the CDR3 DNA, which spans 33 bases and is read in frame from base 1. The sample consisted of central memory CD4+ T cells from blood. The TCR was taken from a woman between 18 and 29 years old in good health. The chain links TRBV29-1 with TRBJ1-1; TRBD1 might be the D gene, on 6 matching bases. The DNA sequence is given as TGCAGCGTTTCATCCGGACAGGAAGCTTTCTTT. This translates into CSVSSGQEAFF.